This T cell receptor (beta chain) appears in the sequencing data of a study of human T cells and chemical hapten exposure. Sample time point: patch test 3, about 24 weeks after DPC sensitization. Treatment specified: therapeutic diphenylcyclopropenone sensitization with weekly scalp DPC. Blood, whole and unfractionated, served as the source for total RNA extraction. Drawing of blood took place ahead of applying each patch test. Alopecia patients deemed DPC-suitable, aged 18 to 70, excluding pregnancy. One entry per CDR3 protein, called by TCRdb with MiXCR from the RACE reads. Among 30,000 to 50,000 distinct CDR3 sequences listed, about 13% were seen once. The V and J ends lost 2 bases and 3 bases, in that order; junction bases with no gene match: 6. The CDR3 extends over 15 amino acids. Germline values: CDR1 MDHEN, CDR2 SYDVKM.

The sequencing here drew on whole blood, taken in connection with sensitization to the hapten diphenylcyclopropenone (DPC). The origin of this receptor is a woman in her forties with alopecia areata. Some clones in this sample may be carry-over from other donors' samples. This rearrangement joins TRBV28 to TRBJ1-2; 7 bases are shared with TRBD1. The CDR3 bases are TGTGCCAGCAGTTTACCTCTGACAGGGTACTATGGCTACACCTTC. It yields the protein CASSLPLTGYYGYTF.